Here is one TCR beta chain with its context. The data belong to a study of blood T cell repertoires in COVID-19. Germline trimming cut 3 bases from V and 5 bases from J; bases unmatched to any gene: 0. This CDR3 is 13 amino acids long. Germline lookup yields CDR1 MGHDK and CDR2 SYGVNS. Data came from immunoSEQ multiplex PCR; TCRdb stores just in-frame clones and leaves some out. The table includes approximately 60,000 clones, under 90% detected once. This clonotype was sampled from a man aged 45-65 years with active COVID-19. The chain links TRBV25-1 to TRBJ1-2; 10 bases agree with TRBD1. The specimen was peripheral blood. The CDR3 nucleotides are TGTGCCAGCAGTGAGGGACAGGGGTATGGCTACACCTTC. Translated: CASSEGQGYGYTF.